Shown below are 21 T cell receptor beta chains from a single sample sequenced in a study of Ad26.COV2.S vaccination and SARS-CoV-2 variants. Profiling relied on immunoSEQ multiplex PCR, and the TCRdb table lists in-frame clones only, not all of them. The data contain approximately 350,000 clones, around 87% of them singletons. This sample's treatment: roughly 19 received Ad26.COV2.S at low or high dose, single or two shots; 5 received placebo; per-sample allocation not given. It was on day 63 after the first vaccine or placebo injection that samples were taken. The sequencing here drew on peripheral blood, taken in a trial of Ad26.COV2.S vaccine versus placebo. The source of these receptors is a person aged 18 to 65 who received the Ad26.COV2.S COVID-19 vaccine or a placebo.

The chain has TRBV12-3 or TRBV12-4 and TRBJ1-5; 9 positions agree with TRBD1. J gave up 11 bases and V 8 bases, and 10 bases lay outside the gene matches. The CDR3 length is 13 residues. CDR3 residues: CASRGQGNEAQHF. The CDR3 coding sequence is TGTGCCAGCCGGGGACAGGGCAATGAGGCCCAGCATTTT.

This chain joins TRBV2 and TRBJ1-5, with D maybe TRBD1 (5 bases). Germline loops: CDR1 SNHLY, CDR2 FYNNEI. The CDR3 is made up of 14 amino acids. Trimming took off 8 bases at V and 6 bases at J, with 17 bases between the two ends. CDR3 loop: CASDGAGASQPQHF. The CDR3 DNA sequence: TGTGCCAGCGACGGGGCTGGGGCGAGTCAGCCCCAGCATTTT. The variable domain in full, completed from reference TRBV2 and TRBJ1-5, reads EPEVTQTPSHQVTQMGQEVILRCVPISNHLYFYWYRQILGQKVEFLVSFYNNEISEKSEIFDDQFSVERPDGSNFTLKIRSTKLEDSAMYFCASDGAGASQPQHFGDGTRLSIL.

V usage is TRBV7-9 and J usage is TRBJ2-7, with 7 positions matching TRBD1. The germline gives CDR1 SEHNR, CDR2 FQNEAQ (reference sequence). The CDR3 has 15 residues. V trimming: 5 bases; J trimming: 7 bases; junction bases outside the gene matches: 14. CDR3 nucleotides: TGTGCCAGCAGCCTACAGGGGTATGGACCCTGGGAGCAGTACTTC. It encodes CASSLQGYGPWEQYF.

The chain combines TRBV6-1 with TRBJ1-5, with TRBD1 matching 7 bases. The junction had 9 bases not matched to a gene; V was cut back by 1 base and J by 0 bases. This CDR3 is 18 amino acids long. CDR1 is MNHNS and CDR2 is SASEGT in the germline V gene. The CDR3 is CASSEGTGAAYSNQPQHF. The CDR3 nucleotides are TGTGCCAGCAGTGAAGGGACAGGAGCCGCCTATAGCAATCAGCCCCAGCATTTT.

The genes are TRBV7-2 and TRBJ2-7; 8 positions agree with TRBD2. This CDR3 is built from 15 residues. V trimming: 5 bases; J trimming: 5 bases; junction bases outside the gene matches: 11. CDR1 and CDR2 from the germline V gene are SGHTA and FQGNSA. This chain's CDR3 is CASSASGSGGNEQYF. Here the CDR3 DNA reads TGTGCCAGCAGCGCCTCTGGAAGCGGGGGCAACGAGCAGTACTTC. Using reference TRBV7-2 and TRBJ2-7 for the parts outside the CDR3, the full variable domain is GAGVSQSPSNKVTEKGKDVELRCDPISGHTALYWYRQSLGQGLEFLIYFQGNSAPDKSGLPSDRFSAERTGGSVSTLTIQRTQQEDSAVYLCASSASGSGGNEQYFGPGTRLTVT.

This chain links TRBV7-8 with TRBJ1-2, with D hard to call. V shed 2 bases and J shed 7 bases, with 14 bases lying between them. The CDR3 extends over 14 amino acids. The V gene's germline CDR1 is SGHVS and CDR2 FQNEAQ. For the CDR3, the DNA is TGTGCCAGCAGCTTATCGGCAGTAAAAAGTGGCTACACCTTC. Amino acids: CASSLSAVKSGYTF. Complete variable domain (other parts from reference TRBV7-8 and TRBJ1-2): GAGVSQSPRYKVAKRGQDVALRCDPISGHVSLFWYQQALGQGPEFLTYFQNEAQLDKSGLPSDRFFAERPEGSVSTLKIQRTQQEDSAVYLCASSLSAVKSGYTFGSGTRLTVV.

The rearrangement uses TRBV7-9 and TRBJ2-7; 7 nucleotides align to TRBD1. Germline CDR1 SEHNR, CDR2 FQNEAQ (reference sequence). After removal of 4 bases from V and 0 bases from J, the junction contained 9 bases not matched to a gene. The CDR3 is 16 amino acids. In DNA form, the CDR3 reads TGTGCCAGCAGCTCCCCTCAGGGACAGCTCTCCTACGAGCAGTACTTC. Its translation: CASSSPQGQLSYEQYF.

The chain links TRBV4-3 to TRBJ1-1, with D maybe TRBD1 (5 bases). Between the trimmed V and J ends, which lost 1 base and 6 bases, there was a span of 15 bases. Germline V gives CDR1 LGHNA, CDR2 YSLEER. The CDR3 is 15 amino acids. The CDR3, as DNA: TGCGCCAGCAGCCAAGCGGGGGGATGGGACCCTGAAGCTTTCTTT. Amino acid sequence: CASSQAGGWDPEAFF.

The CDR3, as DNA: TGTGCCAGCGGGGACCCGGGACAGAGCACAGATACGCAGTATTTT. Its protein product is CASGDPGQSTDTQYF. This chain connects TRBV2 to TRBJ2-3, with 7 bases lining up with TRBD1. The CDR3 is 15 amino acids. CDR1 and CDR2 from the germline V gene are SNHLY and FYNNEI. V lost 8 bases to trimming and J lost 0 bases; unmatched junction nucleotides: 8.

This chain connects TRBV2 to TRBJ1-2; 9 positions agree with TRBD1. The CDR3 is 14 residues long. The V gene end was trimmed by 7 bases and the J gene end by 2 bases; junction bases not matched to a gene: 5. Germline V gives CDR1 SNHLY, CDR2 FYNNEI. The chain's CDR3 is CASNRDRDNYGYTF. Here the CDR3 DNA reads TGTGCCAGCAACAGGGACAGGGACAACTATGGCTACACCTTC. The full variable domain, its missing parts supplied by reference TRBV2 and TRBJ1-2, is EPEVTQTPSHQVTQMGQEVILRCVPISNHLYFYWYRQILGQKVEFLVSFYNNEISEKSEIFDDQFSVERPDGSNFTLKIRSTKLEDSAMYFCASNRDRDNYGYTFGSGTRLTVV.

V is TRBV29-1 and J is TRBJ1-1, with TRBD1 matching 7 bases. CDR3 size: 13 residues. Germline V lookup: CDR1 SQVTM, CDR2 ANQGSEA. V lost 6 bases, J lost 1 base, and 5 bases stayed unmatched. The CDR3 loop reads CSVVRQGNTEAFF. CDR3 nucleotides: TGCAGCGTCGTCCGACAGGGGAACACTGAAGCTTTCTTT.

The genes are TRBV29-1 and TRBJ1-1; D is unresolved. Trimming stripped 0 bases from V and 5 bases from J, with 16 bases between. Germline CDR1 reads SQVTM; CDR2 reads ANQGSEA. The CDR3 sequence is 15 residues long. CDR3 sequence: CSVEEVQGWGTEAFF. The CDR3 DNA reads TGCAGCGTTGAAGAGGTTCAAGGGTGGGGAACTGAAGCTTTCTTT.

This clone was recorded a few times. V usage is TRBV5-1 and J usage is TRBJ2-5; maybe TRBD2 (7 bases). The CDR3 covers 17 residues. Trimming took off 4 bases at V and 1 base at J, with 20 bases between the two ends. Germline loops: CDR1 SGHRS, CDR2 YFSETQ. CDR3 residues: CASSPLLGGDTQETQYF. The CDR3 DNA reads TGCGCCAGCAGCCCCCTCCTGGGGGGGGACACCCAAGAGACCCAGTACTTC.

This chain joins TRBV6-5 and TRBJ1-5; D unresolved. Germline V CDR1 and CDR2: MNHEY, SVGAGI. Trimming pared 3 bases from V and 0 bases from J, leaving 3 bases between. The CDR3 has 13 amino acids. The CDR3 DNA reads as TGTGCCAGCAGTTATCATAGCAATCAGCCCCAGCATTTT. It specifies CASSYHSNQPQHF.

The chain uses TRBV4-2 and TRBJ2-3; 9 positions match TRBD2. This CDR3 is 17 amino acids long. V was pared by 0 bases and J by 2 bases, with 6 bases of the junction left unmatched. Germline values: CDR1 LGHNA, CDR2 YNFKEQ. CDR3 in amino acids: CASSQDPLAGYTDTQYF. The CDR3 DNA reads as TGTGCCAGCAGCCAAGATCCACTAGCGGGTTACACAGATACGCAGTATTTT.

The chain recombines TRBV3-1 (or the pseudogene TRBV3-2) with TRBJ2-1; TRBD2 matches at 7 bases. The J segment lost 5 bases and the V segment lost 8 bases, leaving 12 bases of the junction unmatched. Germline lookup yields CDR1 LGHDT and CDR2 YNNKEL (reference sequence). The CDR3 totals 15 residues. The CDR3 protein is CASLRASGADNEQFF. The CDR3 DNA reads as TGTGCCAGCCTTAGGGCGAGCGGGGCTGACAATGAGCAGTTCTTC.

V and J are TRBV15 and TRBJ1-4; 9 nucleotides match TRBD1. The CDR3 contains 14 residues. The V segment lost 3 bases and the J segment 8 bases; nucleotides outside the gene matches: 4. Germline V gives CDR1 LNHNV, CDR2 YYDKDF (reference sequence). The CDR3 loop is CATSSGTGLEKLFF. The DNA for the CDR3 is TGTGCCACCAGCAGCGGGACAGGGTTGGAAAAACTGTTTTTT.

The chain uses TRBV27 and TRBJ2-7; no clear D. V lost 6 bases and J 6 bases, leaving 21 bases between the germline ends. CDR1 is MNHEY and CDR2 is SMNVEV in the germline V gene (reference sequence). The CDR3 consists of 15 residues. CDR3 in DNA: TGTGCCAGCAGCCTTCCTAGACCCAATTCCCCCGAGCAGTACTTC. It specifies CASSLPRPNSPEQYF.

This rearrangement joins TRBV12-5 to TRBJ1-6; the D is unclear. This CDR3 contains 15 residues. V gave up 2 bases and J gave up 7 bases, with 12 bases separating them. Germline CDR1 is LGHNT and CDR2 is FRNRAP. CDR3 region: CASGLFGAANSPLHF. CDR3 nucleotides: TGTGCTAGTGGTTTGTTTGGTGCCGCAAATTCACCCCTCCACTTT.

The chain links TRBV7-9 to TRBJ1-2, with 9 bases identical to TRBD1. In germline, CDR1 is SEHNR, CDR2 FQNEAQ (reference sequence). This CDR3 is built from 15 residues. V was pared by 4 bases and J by 2 bases, with 5 bases of the junction left unmatched. The CDR3 protein is CASSSGTGRNYGYTF. The CDR3, as DNA: TGTGCCAGCAGCTCTGGGACAGGGAGAAACTATGGCTACACCTTC.

V gene TRBV6-2 or TRBV6-3 combines with J gene TRBJ1-1; a weak D match, TRBD1 (6 bases). The CDR3 is 17 amino acids. Germline V gene data show CDR1 as MNHEY and CDR2 as SVGEGT. Trimming cost V 0 bases and J 2 bases, with 16 bases left between them. In DNA, the CDR3 is TGTGCCAGCAGTTACTCCCAAAACACAGGGAGTAACACTGAAGCTTTCTTT. Amino acids: CASSYSQNTGSNTEAFF.